The T cell receptor (beta chain) under discussion was sequenced for a study of blood T cell repertoires in COVID-19. About the research overall: Acute-phase and convalescent COVID-19 samples originated in the United States, Italy and Spain. Sources were T cells, B-cell-depleted T cells, or PBMCs; the material itself was cDNA or gDNA.

The CDR3 covers 16 residues. Germline V gene sequence: CDR1 LNHDA, CDR2 SQIVND (reference sequence). With 7 bases removed from V and 0 bases from J, the gap between germline ends came to 16 bases. In the authors' workflow: Reference gene primer amplification gave estimated nucleated cell counts. Sequencing used immunoSEQ multiplex PCR; TCRdb keeps in-frame clones, though not all of them. Clonal size and the V and J genes are those of that table, whereas D and trimming came from the DNA. Here the sample spans around 71,000 clones, about 89% being singletons. This sequence was found in a woman aged 60 to 75 with acute or convalescent COVID-19. The specimen was peripheral blood. V and J are TRBV19 and TRBJ1-5, with D possibly being TRBD1 (5 bases). In DNA form, the CDR3 reads TGTGCCAGTACCACGAGGGAGGGGCATAGCAATCAGCCCCAGCATTTT. Encoded protein: CASTTREGHSNQPQHF.